This passage covers 29 T cell receptor beta chains from one sample sequenced in a study of graft-versus-host responses after intestinal transplantation. Once graft tissue had been processed, intraepithelial and lamina propria lymphocytes were released. Sequencing used immunoSEQ multiplex PCR; TCRdb keeps in-frame clones, though not all of them. The sample holds under 7,000 clones, approximately 76% seen once. The material was ileum tissue, obtained around 230 days after intestinal transplant. The receptors originated from a human patient who received an intestinal transplant, so some T cells may come from the graft donor.

Only a few counts were recorded for this clone. One end of the junction does not line up with germline, which may come from a read error. The sample has other DNA sequences that encode this CDR3 too. The chain joins TRBV5-1 to TRBJ1-5; no clear D gene. The CDR3 has 15 residues. CDR1 SGHRS and CDR2 YFSETQ come from the germline V gene. Here the CDR3 reads CASSLGDNSNQPQHF. The DNA of the CDR3 is TGCGCCAGCAGCTTGGGAGACAATAGCAATCAGCCGCAGCATTTT. Full variable domain (rest looked up from reference TRBV5-1 and TRBJ1-5): KAGVTQTPRYLIKTRGQQVTLSCSPISGHRSVSWYQQTPGQGLQFLFEYFSETQRNKGNFPGRFSGRQFSNSRSEMNVSTLELGDSALYLCASSLGDNSNQPQHFGDGTRLSIL.

CDR3 sequence: CASSIYAGKENGYTF. CDR3 DNA sequence: TGTGCCAGTAGTATTTACGCAGGCAAAGAAAATGGCTACACCTTC. J is TRBJ1-2 and V is TRBV19; D is unclear. V gave up 3 bases and J gave up 6 bases, with 17 bases separating them. Germline V CDR1 and CDR2: LNHDA, SQIVND (reference sequence). CDR3 length equals 15 residues. Complete variable domain (other parts from reference TRBV19 and TRBJ1-2): DGGITQSPKYLFRKEGQNVTLSCEQNLNHDAMYWYRQDPGQGLRLIYYSQIVNDFQKGDIAEGYSVSREKKESFPLTVTSAQKNPTAFYLCASSIYAGKENGYTFGSGTRLTVV.

The count of this clone is one. The chain carries TRBV6-1 and TRBJ1-4; 8 bases are a match to TRBD1. The CDR3 has 14 residues. Germline values: CDR1 MNHNS, CDR2 SASEGT. Unmatched junction bases numbered 4, after V lost 2 bases and J lost 8 bases. CDR3 amino acids: CASSEQGASEKLFF. CDR3 DNA: TGTGCCAGCAGTGAACAGGGGGCAAGCGAAAAACTGTTTTTT.

The chain carries TRBV6-9 and TRBJ1-1, with TRBD1 as a possible D gene (5 bases). From germline, CDR1 is MNHGY and CDR2 SVAAGI. There are 13 residues in the CDR3. V was shortened by 3 bases and J by 8 bases, with 13 bases between the two germline ends. CDR3 bases: TGTGCCAGCAGTTACTCGAATAACAGGGAAGCTTTCTTT. It yields the protein CASSYSNNREAFF.

The chain carries TRBV28 and TRBJ1-6, with D perhaps TRBD1 (5 bases). With 10 bases removed from V and 7 bases from J, the gap between germline ends came to 20 bases. Germline-derived CDR1 and CDR2 are MDHEN and SYDVKM. CDR3 length: 15 amino acids. The CDR3, as DNA: TGTGCCACCACGCCCGGTGACGGACACAATTCACCCCTCCACTTT. Its translation: CATTPGDGHNSPLHF.

This clone was seen a single time. This chain connects TRBV25-1 to TRBJ2-5; D possibly uses TRBD1 or TRBD2 (5 bases each). CDR1 and CDR2 from the germline V gene are MGHDK and SYGVNS. V lost 4 bases and J 2 bases, leaving 17 bases between the germline ends. The CDR3 runs to 16 residues. Here the CDR3 reads CASSGPWGLAQETQYF. The CDR3 DNA is TGTGCCAGCAGTGGCCCCTGGGGGTTGGCGCAAGAGACCCAGTACTTC.

This clone was detected once. The chain couples TRBV7-8 to TRBJ2-1; D uncertain. In germline, CDR1 is SGHVS, CDR2 FQNEAQ. Trimming left V 4 bases short and J 9 bases short, with 10 bases between. CDR3 length: 12 amino acids. As DNA, the CDR3 is TGTGCCAGCAGCTACACACCCGGTGAGCAGTTCTTC. This sequence encodes CASSYTPGEQFF.

V usage is TRBV30 and J usage is TRBJ1-5; D remains ambiguous. Germline V gene sequence: CDR1 GTSNPN, CDR2 SVGIG (reference sequence). The CDR3 length is 12 residues. V was shortened by 6 bases and J by 0 bases, with 6 bases between the two germline ends. The CDR3: CACQDSNQPQHF. In nucleotides, the CDR3 is TGTGCCTGTCAGGATAGCAATCAGCCCCAGCATTTT.

V is TRBV19 and J is TRBJ1-1, with D maybe TRBD1 (5 bases). This CDR3 is built from 15 residues. CDR1 LNHDA and CDR2 SQIVND come from the germline V gene (reference sequence). V lost 2 bases to trimming and J lost 0 bases, with 10 bases between them. DNA for the CDR3: TGTGCCAGTAGTATATCCCCAGGGATGAACACTGAAGCTTTCTTT. Amino acids: CASSISPGMNTEAFF.

The chain employs TRBV19 and TRBJ2-7, with TRBD1 as a possible D gene (6 bases). The V end was cut by 7 bases, the J end by 2 bases, with 18 bases between. CDR1 and CDR2 (germline): LNHDA, SQIVND (reference sequence). The CDR3 sequence is 15 residues long. CDR3 sequence (DNA): TGTGCCAGTAAACAATCCGGGACAAGGACCTACGAGCAGTACTTC. This sequence encodes CASKQSGTRTYEQYF.

V usage is TRBV7-9 and J usage is TRBJ2-2; TRBD1 aligns across 9 bases. The CDR3 sequence is 13 residues long. V lost 5 bases to trimming and J lost 6 bases; unmatched junction nucleotides: 1. CDR1 and CDR2 from the germline V gene are SEHNR and FQNEAQ (reference sequence). The CDR3 bases are TGTGCCAGCAGCCGGACAGGGGCCGGGGAGCTGTTTTTT. It translates to CASSRTGAGELFF.

This sequence joins TRBV6-6 and TRBJ1-5; TRBD1 matches at 7 bases. Germline lookup yields CDR1 MNHNY and CDR2 SVGAGI (reference sequence). J gave up 6 bases and V 2 bases, and 7 bases lay outside the gene matches. The CDR3 is made up of 15 amino acids. The CDR3 spells CASSYTTGSGQPQHF. The CDR3 nucleotides read TGTGCCAGCAGTTACACGACAGGGAGCGGTCAGCCCCAGCATTTT.

V and J are TRBV5-1 and TRBJ2-7; 16 nucleotides align to TRBD2. From germline, CDR1 is SGHRS and CDR2 YFSETQ. This CDR3 is 18 amino acids long. The V gene end was trimmed by 3 bases and the J gene end by 1 base; junction bases not matched to a gene: 7. DNA for the CDR3: TGCGCCAGCAGCTGGGGACTAGCGGGGGGGTTGGTATCCTACGAGCAGTACTTC. Its translation is CASSWGLAGGLVSYEQYF.

The DNA of the CDR3 is TGTGCCAGCAGCTTAGAAGAGGCTCCTAACTATGGCTACACCTTC. Encoded protein: CASSLEEAPNYGYTF. The chain is built from TRBV7-6 and TRBJ1-2; D remains unclear. With 1 base removed from V and 0 bases from J, the gap between germline ends came to 9 bases. Germline V gene sequence: CDR1 SGHVS, CDR2 FNYEAQ. The CDR3 length is 15 residues.

This clone has only a few counts. The CDR3 sequence is CAWSDGGQGYWNTEAFF. The CDR3 region has the DNA TGTGCCTGGAGTGATGGGGGACAGGGGTATTGGAACACTGAAGCTTTCTTT. The chain uses TRBV30 and TRBJ1-1, with 10 nucleotides matching TRBD1. The CDR3 loop spans 17 amino acids. CDR1 GTSNPN and CDR2 SVGIG come from the germline V gene (reference sequence). Losses at the gene ends were 1 base for V and 1 base for J; bases not matched to a gene: 9.

The chain couples TRBV5-1 to TRBJ2-3; TRBD2 aligns across 8 bases. Losses at the gene ends were 2 bases for V and 3 bases for J; bases not matched to a gene: 2. Germline V gives CDR1 SGHRS, CDR2 YFSETQ. The CDR3 has 14 residues. The CDR3 reads CASSFSGVTDTQYF. The CDR3 DNA follows: TGCGCCAGCAGCTTTAGCGGGGTAACAGATACGCAGTATTTT.

The chain joins TRBV7-6 to TRBJ2-5, with 7 positions matching TRBD1. Germline values: CDR1 SGHVS, CDR2 FNYEAQ. Trimming cost V 6 bases and J 4 bases; bases outside gene matches: 11. CDR3 length equals 15 residues. CDR3 sequence reads: CASSGNRGRGETQYF. The CDR3 DNA follows: TGTGCCAGCAGTGGGAACAGGGGCCGAGGAGAGACCCAGTACTTC.

Points on this clone: The identical CDR3 is also encoded by other nucleotide sequences in the sample. The genes are TRBV5-1 and TRBJ1-1; 8 positions match TRBD1. V dropped 4 bases and J dropped 5; count of bases not matched to a gene: 7. CDR3 size: 14 residues. CDR1 is SGHRS and CDR2 is YFSETQ in the germline V gene. The CDR3 is CASSVTGVGTEAFF. DNA for the CDR3: TGCGCCAGCAGCGTGACAGGGGTCGGGACTGAAGCTTTCTTT.

This clone appeared once. The rearrangement joins TRBV7-6 to TRBJ2-2; 7 bases line up with TRBD1. The CDR3 totals 16 residues. Germline values: CDR1 SGHVS, CDR2 FNYEAQ. J lost 3 bases, V lost 5 bases, and 9 bases had no gene match. In DNA form, the CDR3 reads TGTGCCAGCAGCCTACCTCGGGACAGCTACACCGGGGAGCTGTTTTTT. Translated, it gives CASSLPRDSYTGELFF.

This chain joins TRBV28 and TRBJ1-5; 9 bases align to TRBD1. The CDR3 has 14 amino acids. With 6 bases clipped from V and 6 bases from J, the junction kept 6 bases outside the gene matches. Per germline, CDR1 MDHEN and CDR2 SYDVKM. The CDR3 bases are TGTGCCAGCAGCCCGGGACAGGGTGGTCAGCCCCAGCATTTT. This translates into CASSPGQGGQPQHF.

The genes are TRBV5-5 and TRBJ1-1; maybe TRBD1 (5 bases). V lost 2 bases, J lost 4 bases, and 9 bases lay in between. Looked up from germline, CDR1 is SGHKS and CDR2 is YYEKEE (reference sequence). The CDR3 sequence is 13 residues long. CDR3: CASSLQALTEAFF. CDR3 sequence (DNA): TGTGCCAGCAGCTTACAGGCCCTCACTGAAGCTTTCTTT.

This chain joins TRBV5-1 and TRBJ2-1; 11 bases map to TRBD2. CDR3 size: 16 residues. CDR1 and CDR2 from the germline V gene are SGHRS and YFSETQ. V dropped 3 bases and J dropped 4; count of bases not matched to a gene: 6. The CDR3 reads CASSSPSGGLYNEQFF. Here the CDR3 DNA reads TGCGCCAGCAGCTCTCCTAGCGGGGGGCTATACAATGAGCAGTTCTTC.

The genes are TRBV10-3 and TRBJ1-3, with D unresolved. V lost 4 bases and J 4 bases, leaving 11 bases between the germline ends. There are 14 residues in the CDR3. Germline V gene data show CDR1 as ENHRY and CDR2 as SYGVKD. CDR3 in amino acids: CAISGPPAGNTIYF. The CDR3 DNA is TGTGCCATCAGTGGCCCCCCCGCAGGAAACACCATATATTTT.

The CDR3 sequence: CASSENTFGREQYF. CDR3 DNA sequence: TGTGCCAGCAGTGAAAACACGTTTGGGCGCGAGCAGTACTTC. The chain employs TRBV6-1 and TRBJ2-7; no clear D. The CDR3 contains 14 residues. With 2 bases removed from V and 6 bases from J, the gap between germline ends came to 14 bases. CDR1 MNHNS and CDR2 SASEGT come from the germline V gene.

The J gene is TRBJ2-7, the V gene TRBV27; 8 nucleotides match TRBD2. Germline CDR1 and CDR2: MNHEY and SMNVEV (reference sequence). After removal of 2 bases from V and 2 bases from J, the junction contained 5 bases not matched to a gene. This CDR3 is 15 amino acids long. The CDR3 sequence is CASSLNGGAPYEQYF. For the CDR3, the DNA is TGTGCCAGCAGTTTAAACGGGGGGGCCCCCTACGAGCAGTACTTC.

This clone has a handful of counts. This chain connects TRBV6-1 to TRBJ1-1; D perhaps matches TRBD1 (6 bases). Trimming removed 2 bases at V and 6 bases at J, with 19 bases between. Germline loops: CDR1 MNHNS, CDR2 SASEGT. The CDR3 totals 16 residues. CDR3 amino acids: CASSETKGGAWAEAFF. In nucleotides, the CDR3 is TGTGCCAGCAGTGAAACAAAGGGGGGCGCATGGGCTGAAGCTTTCTTT.

The chain combines TRBV10-3 with TRBJ2-1; 8 nucleotides line up with TRBD1. In germline, CDR1 is ENHRY, CDR2 SYGVKD. V lost 4 bases, J lost 5 bases, and 7 bases stayed unmatched. The CDR3 runs to 15 residues. CDR3 sequence reads: CAISAAGGRNNEQFF. The CDR3 region has the DNA TGTGCCATCAGTGCGGCAGGGGGCAGAAACAATGAGCAGTTCTTC.

Details on this clone: This may come from a read error, since a much larger clone is one base off. The J gene is TRBJ2-4, the V gene TRBV7-8, with 9 bases matching TRBD2. The CDR3 extends over 17 amino acids. Germline loops: CDR1 SGHVS, CDR2 FQNEAQ. DNA for the CDR3: TGTGCCAGCAGCTTAGACGACTCTAGCGGGGACTCTGGCATTCAGCACTTC. It encodes CASSLDDSSGDSGIQHF.

V usage is TRBV20-1 and J usage is TRBJ2-3; D unclear. CDR3 length: 10 residues. Deletions cut 3 bases from V and 4 bases from J, with 2 bases between. CDR1 and CDR2 from the germline V gene are DFQATT and SNEGSKA (reference sequence). The chain's CDR3 is CSASPDTQYF. DNA for the CDR3: TGCAGTGCTAGCCCAGATACGCAGTATTTT.